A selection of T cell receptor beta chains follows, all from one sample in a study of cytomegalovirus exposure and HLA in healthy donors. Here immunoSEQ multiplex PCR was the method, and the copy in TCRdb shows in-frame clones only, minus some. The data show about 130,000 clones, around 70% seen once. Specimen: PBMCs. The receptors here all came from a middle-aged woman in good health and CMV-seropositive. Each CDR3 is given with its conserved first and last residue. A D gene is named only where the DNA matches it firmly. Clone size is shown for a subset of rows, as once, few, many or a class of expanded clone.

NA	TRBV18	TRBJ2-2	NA	TGTGCCAGCTCACCGGACAGTAACACCGGGGAGCTGTTTTTT	CASSPDSNTGELFF
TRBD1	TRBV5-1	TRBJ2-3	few	TGCGCCAGCAGCTTAGGGACAGGGCGGACAGATACGCAGTATTTT	CASSLGTGRTDTQYF
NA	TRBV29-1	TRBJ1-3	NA	TGCAGCGTTGAATCGGGTCGGAGGGGCTCCTCTGGAAACACCATATATTTT	CSVESGRRGSSGNTIYF
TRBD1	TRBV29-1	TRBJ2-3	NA	TGCAGCGTGGGACAGGGGGGAGATACGCAGTATTTT	CSVGQGGDTQYF
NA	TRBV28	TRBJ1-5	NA	TGTGCCAGCAGGCCGGGGGGCTTCAATCAGCCCCAGCATTTT	CASRPGGFNQPQHF
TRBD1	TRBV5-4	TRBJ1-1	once	TGTGCCAGCAGCTCCAGCATTCCGGGACAGGGGGAAGCTTTCTTT	CASSSSIPGQGEAFF
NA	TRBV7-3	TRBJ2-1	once	TGTGCCAGCAGCCGCGGACGGGGCTCCTACAATGAGCAGTTCTTC	CASSRGRGSYNEQFF
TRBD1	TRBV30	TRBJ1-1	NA	TGTGCCTGGAACACAAGGGGGCGCGGGTCGGTGGACACTGAAGCTTTCTTT	CAWNTRGRGSVDTEAFF
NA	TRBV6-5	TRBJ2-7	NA	TGTGCCAGCAGTTTAACAGGGACGGCGTCCTACGAGCAGTACTTC	CASSLTGTASYEQYF
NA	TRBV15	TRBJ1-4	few	TGTGCCACCAGTCCAGGTAATGAAAAACTGTTTTTT	CATSPGNEKLFF
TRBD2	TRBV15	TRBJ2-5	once	TGTGCCACCAGCAGAGAAGGTACTAGCGGACCCCAAGAGACCCAGTACTTC	CATSREGTSGPQETQYF
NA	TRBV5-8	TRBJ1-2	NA	TGTGCCAGCAGCTTGGCCCGACCTTCGGGGAAGGGCTACACCTTC	CASSLARPSGKGYTF
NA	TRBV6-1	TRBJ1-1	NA	TGTGCCAGCAGTGGCCCCAGGCTATACTGGGCCGTGTACACTGAAGCTTTCTTT	CASSGPRLYWAVYTEAFF
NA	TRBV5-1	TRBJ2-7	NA	TGCGCCAGCAGCTTGATTCCTAGCAGCTACGAGCAGTACTTC	CASSLIPSSYEQYF
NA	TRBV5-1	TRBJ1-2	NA	TGCGCCAGCAGCTTGGACTCCGACTATGGCTACACCTTC	CASSLDSDYGYTF